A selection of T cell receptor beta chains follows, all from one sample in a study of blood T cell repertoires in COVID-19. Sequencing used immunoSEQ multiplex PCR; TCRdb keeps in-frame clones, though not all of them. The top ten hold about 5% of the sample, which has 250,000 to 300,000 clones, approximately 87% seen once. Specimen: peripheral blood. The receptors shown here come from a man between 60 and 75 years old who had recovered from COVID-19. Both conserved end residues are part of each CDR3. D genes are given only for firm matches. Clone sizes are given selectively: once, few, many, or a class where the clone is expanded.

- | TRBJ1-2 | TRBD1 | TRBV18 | CASSPPRTGMWGYTF | TGTGCCAGCTCACCACCGAGGACAGGGATGTGGGGCTACACCTTC
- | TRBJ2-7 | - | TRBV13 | CASSATGFYEQYF | TGTGCCAGCAGTGCAACAGGGTTCTACGAGCAGTACTTC
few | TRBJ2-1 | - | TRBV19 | CASSISPGGVAYREQFF | TGTGCCAGTAGTATCTCCCCTGGCGGGGTAGCCTACAGGGAGCAGTTCTTC
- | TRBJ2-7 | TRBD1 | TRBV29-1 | CSVGGQGSYEQYF | TGCAGCGTGGGGGGACAGGGTTCCTACGAGCAGTACTTC
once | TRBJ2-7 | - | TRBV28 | CASSLTGFRTYEQYF | TGTGCCAGCAGCCTCACAGGGTTTCGCACCTACGAGCAGTACTTC
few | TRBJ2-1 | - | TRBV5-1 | CASSFWSGEQSEQFF | TGCGCCAGCAGCTTTTGGTCCGGGGAACAATCGGAGCAGTTCTTC
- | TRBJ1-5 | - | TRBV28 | CASSLTPGYVNQPQHF | TGTGCCAGCAGTTTAACGCCGGGGTATGTCAATCAGCCCCAGCATTTT
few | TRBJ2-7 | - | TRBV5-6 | CASSIRSLGGEQYF | TGTGCCAGCAGCATAAGGTCCCTCGGGGGCGAGCAGTACTTC
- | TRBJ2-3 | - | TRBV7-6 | CASSLAWGGTDTQYF | TGTGCCAGCAGCTTAGCGTGGGGGGGCACAGATACGCAGTATTTT
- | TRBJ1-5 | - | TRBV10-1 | CASSVEASNQPQHF | TGCGCCAGCAGTGTTGAGGCCTCCAATCAGCCCCAGCATTTT
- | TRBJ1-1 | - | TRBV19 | CASSPDRMNTEAFF | TGTGCCAGTAGCCCCGACAGGATGAACACTGAAGCTTTCTTT
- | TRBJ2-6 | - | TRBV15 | CATSRELRDSGANVLTF | TGTGCCACCAGCAGAGAACTCCGGGATTCTGGGGCCAACGTCCTGACTTTC
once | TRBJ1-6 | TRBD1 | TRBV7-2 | CASSSRQGSDNSPLHF | TGTGCCAGCAGCTCACGACAGGGGTCAGATAATTCACCCCTCCACTTT
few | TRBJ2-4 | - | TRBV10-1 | CASSLGGTGDIQYF | TGCGCCAGCAGCCTGGGGGGTACGGGGGACATTCAGTACTTC
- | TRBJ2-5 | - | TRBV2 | CASSETRNQETQYF | TGTGCCAGCAGTGAGACAAGAAACCAAGAGACCCAGTACTTC
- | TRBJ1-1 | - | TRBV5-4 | CASSPDSYTEAFF | TGTGCCAGCAGCCCTGACAGCTACACTGAAGCTTTCTTT
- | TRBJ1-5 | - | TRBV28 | CASGKLGTSNQPQHF | TGTGCCAGCGGAAAATTAGGGACAAGCAATCAGCCCCAGCATTTT
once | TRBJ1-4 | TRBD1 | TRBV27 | CASTQQGAWKLFF | TGTGCCAGCACCCAACAGGGGGCCTGGAAACTGTTTTTT
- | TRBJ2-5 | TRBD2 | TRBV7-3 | CASSLGLAGQETQYF | TGTGCCAGCAGCTTGGGACTAGCGGGGCAAGAGACCCAGTACTTC
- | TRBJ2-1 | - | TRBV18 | CASSPRYGGNEQFF | TGTGCCAGCTCACCACGTTATGGAGGAAATGAGCAGTTCTTC
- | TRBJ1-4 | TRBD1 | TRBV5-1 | CASRQGQNEKLFF | TGCGCCAGCAGACAGGGGCAAAATGAAAAACTGTTTTTT
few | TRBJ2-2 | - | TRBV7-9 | CASRDSPNTGELFF | TGTGCCAGCAGGGACAGCCCGAACACCGGGGAGCTGTTTTTT
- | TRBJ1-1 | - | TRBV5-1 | CASSARPTYGTEAFF | TGCGCCAGCAGCGCCCGTCCTACCTATGGCACTGAAGCTTTCTTT
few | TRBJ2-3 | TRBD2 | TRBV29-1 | CSVKRTSGSPDTQYF | TGCAGCGTTAAAAGGACTAGCGGGAGCCCAGATACGCAGTATTTT
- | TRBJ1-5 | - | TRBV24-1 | CATSVGGRNSNQPQHF | TGTGCCACCAGTGTTGGAGGGAGAAATAGCAATCAGCCCCAGCATTTT
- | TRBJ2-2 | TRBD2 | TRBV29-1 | CSAGTSGGIIGELFF | TGCAGCGCCGGGACTAGCGGGGGGATCATCGGGGAGCTGTTTTTT
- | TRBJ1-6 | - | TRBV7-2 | CASSSGQSSSYNSPLHF | TGTGCCAGCAGCTCAGGACAGTCGAGCTCCTATAATTCACCCCTCCACTTT
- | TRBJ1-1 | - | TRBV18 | CASSARDLNTEAFF | TGTGCCAGCTCAGCCAGGGACTTGAACACTGAAGCTTTCTTT
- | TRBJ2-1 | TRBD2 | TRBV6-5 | CASRSGLAAYNEQFF | TGTGCCAGCAGATCCGGACTAGCGGCATACAATGAGCAGTTCTTC
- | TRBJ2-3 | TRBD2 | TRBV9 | CASSVDPSGGAVDTQYF | TGTGCCAGCAGCGTAGACCCTAGCGGGGGGGCAGTAGATACGCAGTATTTT
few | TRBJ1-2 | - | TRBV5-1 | CASSLSGQNYGYTF | TGCGCCAGCAGCTTGTCCGGACAGAACTATGGCTACACCTTC
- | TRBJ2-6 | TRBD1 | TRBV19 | CASRDRGSGANVLTF | TGTGCCAGTCGGGACAGGGGCTCTGGGGCCAACGTCCTGACTTTC
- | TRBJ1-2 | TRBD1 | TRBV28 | CASSGQGKGSYGYTF | TGTGCCAGCAGTGGACAGGGGAAGGGGAGCTATGGCTACACCTTC
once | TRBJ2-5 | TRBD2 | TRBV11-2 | CASSPRRLAEQETQYF | TGTGCCAGCAGCCCCCGAAGACTAGCGGAACAAGAGACCCAGTACTTC
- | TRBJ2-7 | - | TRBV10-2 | CASSPGTYSYEQYF | TGCGCCAGCAGCCCCGGGACTTATTCCTACGAGCAGTACTTC
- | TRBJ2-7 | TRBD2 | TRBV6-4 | CASSDTGLAGTKQYF | TGTGCCAGCAGTGACACGGGACTAGCGGGGACGAAGCAGTACTTC
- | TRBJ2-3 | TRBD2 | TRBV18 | CASSPAGGALADTQYF | TGTGCCAGCTCACCGGCGGGGGGCGCACTCGCAGATACGCAGTATTTT
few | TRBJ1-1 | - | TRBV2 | CASSFGGTNTEAFF | TGTGCCAGCAGCTTCGGGGGAACAAACACTGAAGCTTTCTTT
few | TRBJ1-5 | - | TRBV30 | CAWSRDSNQPQHF | TGTGCCTGGAGTCGGGATAGCAATCAGCCCCAGCATTTT
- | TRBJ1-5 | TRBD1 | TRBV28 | CASSQGARNQPQHF | TGTGCCAGCAGTCAGGGGGCTAGGAATCAGCCCCAGCATTTT
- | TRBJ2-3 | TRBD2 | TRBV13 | CASSLGLAGGDTQYF | TGTGCCAGCAGCTTAGGACTAGCGGGGGGCGATACGCAGTATTTT
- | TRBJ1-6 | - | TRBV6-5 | CASRGDPNSPLHF | TGTGCCAGCAGGGGAGATCCAAATTCACCCCTCCACTTT
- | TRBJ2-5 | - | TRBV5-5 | CASSFRTDQETQYF | TGTGCCAGCAGCTTCCGGACAGACCAAGAGACCCAGTACTTC
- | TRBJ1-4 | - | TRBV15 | CATSRDMGGKLFF | TGTGCCACCAGCAGAGATATGGGGGGAAAACTGTTTTTT
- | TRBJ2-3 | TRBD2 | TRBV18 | CASRPLAGGTDTQYF | TGTGCCAGCCGGCCCCTAGCGGGGGGCACAGATACGCAGTATTTT
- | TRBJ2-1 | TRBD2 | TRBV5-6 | CASSIITSGRSNEQFF | TGTGCCAGCAGCATAATCACTAGCGGGAGGTCCAATGAGCAGTTCTTC
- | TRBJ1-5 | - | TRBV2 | CASSEDSLGNQPQHF | TGTGCCAGCAGTGAGGACAGCCTGGGGAATCAGCCCCAGCATTTT
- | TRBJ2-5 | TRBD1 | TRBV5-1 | CASSWTGSQETQYF | TGCGCCAGCAGCTGGACAGGGAGCCAAGAGACCCAGTACTTC
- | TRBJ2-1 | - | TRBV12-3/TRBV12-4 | CASSGDIPEQFF | TGTGCCAGCAGCGGGGACATCCCTGAGCAGTTCTTC
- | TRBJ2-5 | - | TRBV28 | CASSPPRWELTRGETQYF | TGTGCCAGCAGTCCCCCAAGGTGGGAGCTGACCCGGGGAGAGACCCAGTACTTC
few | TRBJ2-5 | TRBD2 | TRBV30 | CAWRGLAGRETQYF | TGTGCCTGGAGGGGACTAGCGGGAAGAGAGACCCAGTACTTC
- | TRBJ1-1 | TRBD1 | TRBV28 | CASSTSIGQGHVGAFF | TGTGCCAGCAGCACCTCGATCGGACAGGGACATGTCGGTGCTTTCTTT